This T cell receptor beta chain is from a study of cytomegalovirus exposure and HLA in healthy donors. Study-level information: A subsequent analysis reported that the roughly 130 validation repertoires were produced on the same platform that had also been used for the 600 to 700 first-cohort repertoires.

The donors were part of the validation cohort of fewer than 150 subjects. That cohort was separate from the first cohort, which comprised 666 subjects. For this clone: Its cognate antigen is unknown.

Looked up from germline, CDR1 is GTSNPN and CDR2 is SVGIG (reference sequence). Between the trimmed V and J ends, which lost 0 bases and 6 bases, there was a span of 5 bases. The CDR3 totals 11 residues. Study observations and caveats: A few CMV-associated chains proved CMV antigen-specific in vitro.

TCRdb keeps only in-frame clones here, not all; method: immunoSEQ multiplex PCR. The table lists 130,000 to 150,000 clones, approximately 84% of them singletons. Sequencing input: PBMCs. The gene calls are TRBV30 and TRBJ1-1; D is undetermined. The clonotype originates from a woman younger than 45 in good health and CMV-seronegative. Here the CDR3 DNA reads TGTGCCTGGAGTGTCGGGGCTGAAGCTTTCTTT. It translates to CAWSVGAEAFF.